This T cell receptor (beta chain) was observed in a study of blood T cell repertoires in COVID-19. Study as a whole: The United States, Italy and Spain were the sources of the acute and convalescent COVID-19 samples. From T cells, B-cell-depleted T cells, or PBMCs came the material, which was cDNA or gDNA.

In the original processing: Cell counts per sample came from amplifying reference gene primers. The protocol was immunoSEQ multiplex PCR, while the TCRdb copy is restricted to in-frame clones and leaves out a portion. From that table come the V and J calls and clone size; the DNA was used to work out D and trimming. The table has fewer than 200,000 clones, roughly 84% seen once. Per the germline V gene, CDR1 is SGDLS and CDR2 is YYNGEE. This CDR3 contains 14 residues. V lost 3 bases, J lost 5 bases, and 5 bases stayed unmatched. The receptor comes from a man aged 55 to 70 who had recovered from COVID-19. Sequencing used peripheral blood. V is TRBV9 and J is TRBJ2-5; 9 bases are a match to TRBD1. The CDR3 region is CASSGTGGTETQYF. The DNA of the CDR3 is TGTGCCAGCAGCGGAACAGGGGGCACGGAGACCCAGTACTTC.